This T cell receptor (beta chain) was obtained from a study of blood T cell repertoires in COVID-19. Across the whole study: The United States, Italy and Spain supplied acute and convalescent COVID-19 samples. The analysed material was cDNA or gDNA that came from T cells, B-cell-depleted T cells, or PBMCs.

Per the original data handling: Quantification of nucleated cells was approximated via reference gene primer amplification. Using immunoSEQ multiplex PCR, the repertoire was profiled, and TCRdb retains in-frame clones only, with some absent. The DNA gave D and trimming, while V, J and clone size come from that table. This repertoire shows hundreds of thousands of clones, roughly 89% found once; its top ten account for more than 1.4%. From germline, CDR1 is LNHDA and CDR2 SQIVND (reference sequence). With 6 bases removed from V and 0 bases from J, the gap between germline ends came to 11 bases. This CDR3 has 15 amino acids. This clone appeared a few times.

The TCR was taken from a woman between 25 and 40 years old with active or convalescent COVID-19. The source material was peripheral blood. J is TRBJ2-2 and V is TRBV19, with D maybe TRBD1 (6 bases). CDR3 nucleotides: TGTGCCAGTAGCCCCGGGACAACGAACACCGGGGAGCTGTTTTTT. This sequence encodes CASSPGTTNTGELFF.